Listed here are 18 T cell receptor beta chains from one sample, sequenced in a study of T cells expressing NK-cell markers. TCRdb re-called the 5' RACE reads; one entry per CDR3 protein, DNA not given. The sample table sets out hundreds of thousands of distinct CDR3 sequences. The sequencing input was blood T cells: a sorted CD56 or NKG2C T cell subset, CD4+ or CD8+ T cells, or bulk PBMC T cells (not recorded which). The receptors derive from a woman between 18 and 75 years old in good health.

The chain joins TRBV10-2 to TRBJ2-1; TCRdb gives TRBD1 as the D gene, but with no DNA this cannot be confirmed. The germline gives CDR1 WSHSY, CDR2 SAAADI. The CDR3 has 13 residues. The CDR3: CASSDPRYNEQFF.

V gene TRBV20-1 combines with J gene TRBJ1-2; TCRdb selects TRBD1, and the lack of DNA leaves this call unchecked. Germline CDR1 DFQATT, CDR2 SNEGSKA (reference sequence). The CDR3 is 15 residues long. The CDR3 sequence is CSARMRQGKLYGYTF.

The chain links TRBV7-8 to TRBJ1-3; there is no DNA to check the TCRdb D call of TRBD1. Germline V gene lookup returns CDR1 SGHVS and CDR2 FQNEAQ. This CDR3 contains 16 residues. This chain's CDR3 is CASSLSTGTGGNTIYF.

The J gene is TRBJ1-1, the V gene TRBV28. CDR1 is MDHEN and CDR2 is SYDVKM in the germline V gene. This CDR3 has 13 amino acids. CDR3 residues: CASSLVSLPEAFF.

The J gene is TRBJ1-5, the V gene TRBV20-1; TCRdb's D gene call, TRBD1, goes unchecked for lack of DNA. Per germline, CDR1 DFQATT and CDR2 SNEGSKA (reference sequence). The CDR3 spans 16 residues. The CDR3 region is CSARDSHRGQNQPQHF.

The genes are TRBV5-1 and TRBJ2-7; the TCRdb D gene call, TRBD2, has no DNA to confirm it. Germline CDR1 and CDR2: SGHRS and YFSETQ. The CDR3 covers 14 residues. The CDR3: CASSSLAGVYEQYF.

The rearrangement joins TRBV12-3 or TRBV12-4 to TRBJ1-1; TCRdb's D call of TRBD1 is untestable without DNA. The CDR3 totals 14 residues. CDR3 loop: CASSLTGRQVEAFF.

The chain is built from TRBV6-1 and TRBJ1-1; TCRdb gives TRBD1 as the D gene, but with no DNA this cannot be confirmed. CDR1 and CDR2 from the germline V gene are MNHNS and SASEGT. The CDR3 contains 14 residues. CDR3 protein: CASRHRESGTEAFF.

The gene calls are TRBV7-2 and TRBJ2-1; checking the TCRdb D call of TRBD1 is not possible without DNA. This CDR3 is 17 amino acids long. CDR1 is SGHTA, CDR2 FQGNSA, per germline. CDR3 in amino acids: CASSSTGVLFSYNEQFF.

The chain carries TRBV29-1 and TRBJ1-5; TCRdb reports TRBD1, a call that lacks DNA to check it against. The CDR3 totals 13 residues. The germline CDR1 and CDR2 sequences are SQVTM and ANQGSEA. The chain's CDR3 is CSVRAGLNQPQHF.

The chain links TRBV7-2 to TRBJ2-1; as DNA is missing, the TRBD2 call by TCRdb cannot be tested. The CDR3 is 16 residues long. The V gene's germline CDR1 is SGHTA and CDR2 FQGNSA. The CDR3 reads CASSSQRGGSYNEQFF.

The chain recombines TRBV6-5 with TRBJ2-3; TCRdb proposes TRBD2, but this gene call is untestable without DNA. CDR1 is MNHEY and CDR2 is SVGAGI in the germline V gene. The CDR3 runs 18 residues. This CDR3 is CASSYSPGLAGVADTQYF.

The chain links TRBV18 to TRBJ2-5; TCRdb picks TRBD1, but there is no DNA to check that call. This CDR3 contains 17 residues. Germline V gene sequence: CDR1 KGHSH, CDR2 LQKENI. CDR3 loop: CASSPPVLGQDQETQYF. The full variable domain, rest sourced from reference TRBV18 and TRBJ2-5, is NAGVMQNPRHLVRRRGQEARLRCSPMKGHSHVYWYRQLPEEGLKFMVYLQKENIIDESGMPKERFSAEFPKEGPSILRIQQVVRGDSAAYFCASSPPVLGQDQETQYFGPGTRLLVL.

Here the CDR3 reads CASRGSSYEQYF. The chain recombines TRBV7-2 with TRBJ2-7. Per germline, CDR1 SGHTA and CDR2 FQGNSA. The CDR3 is made up of 12 amino acids.

The chain combines TRBV5-1 with TRBJ2-6; TCRdb reports TRBD2, a call that lacks DNA to check it against. CDR1 SGHRS and CDR2 YFSETQ come from the germline V gene. The CDR3 is made up of 16 amino acids. CDR3 protein: CASSGRDLSGANVLTF.

The V gene is TRBV11-1, the J gene TRBJ2-1; as DNA is missing, the TRBD2 call by TCRdb cannot be tested. Germline lookup yields CDR1 SGHAT and CDR2 FQDESV (reference sequence). This CDR3 has 14 amino acids. CDR3 loop: CASSPGLVFYEQFF.

The V and J genes are TRBV29-1 and TRBJ1-1; TCRdb outputs TRBD1, but without DNA this stays unchecked. The CDR3 is 12 amino acids. CDR1 SQVTM and CDR2 ANQGSEA come from the germline V gene. CDR3 amino acids: CSGRGGWTEAFF.

The V gene is TRBV6-1, the J gene TRBJ1-2. The germline V gene encodes CDR1 MNHNS and CDR2 SASEGT. This CDR3 spans 15 amino acids. The CDR3 loop reads CASTRRAQGAYGYTF.